One and the same sample provided the 2 T cell receptor beta chains below, sequenced in a study of T cell repertoires in cytomegalovirus infection. TCRdb re-analysed the reads in MiXCR, keeping a single row per CDR3 protein. The sample yields 360,000 or so distinct CDR3 sequences, roughly 36% seen once. Which antigens these TCRs recognize remains unknown. The specimen comprised cultured PBMCs, sampled from culture after CMV antigen stimulation. Receptors were obtained from a human donor in good health (CMV status not recorded). Some clones in this sample may be carry-over from other donors' samples.

The chain combines TRBV7-2 with TRBJ2-7; 8 nucleotides match TRBD1. The V gene's germline CDR1 is SGHTA and CDR2 FQGNSA. The CDR3 consists of 17 residues. J lost 0 bases, V lost 5 bases, and 12 bases had no gene match. The CDR3 spells CASSEAGGQGASYEQYF. CDR3 DNA sequence: TGTGCCAGCAGCGAAGCCGGCGGGCAGGGGGCCTCCTACGAGCAGTACTTC.

The chain joins TRBV6-2 or TRBV6-3 to TRBJ2-7; D possibly corresponds to TRBD2 (5 bases). In germline, CDR1 is MNHEY, CDR2 SVGEGT. V was pared by 7 bases and J by 2 bases, with 18 bases between. The CDR3 spans 15 residues. Written as DNA, the CDR3 is TGTGCCAGCAACCAGGCTAGCCACTTAGCCTACGAGCAGTACGTC. Translating gives CASNQASHLAYEQYV.